The rows below give T cell receptor beta chains drawn from one sample of a study of molecular identifiers for immune sequencing clone quantification. Via MiXCR, TCRdb re-called the PCR reads, giving one row per CDR3 protein. The sample lists 600,000 to 650,000 distinct CDR3 sequences, just under 20% occurring once. The sequencing input was naive CD8+ T cells from blood, with Jurkat cell RNA spiked in. The origin of the receptors is a human donor in good health. Some libraries in this study had Jurkat cell RNA spiked in. Both conserved end residues are part of each CDR3. Fields, in order: J gene, V gene, D gene, clone size, CDR3 DNA, CDR3 protein. A D gene is named only where the DNA matches it firmly. Some rows mark clone size as missing; the rest say once, few, many or name a class of expanded clone.

TRBJ2-5 | TRBV30 | NA | few | TGTGCCTGGAGCCGAGGTTTGGGACAGTACTTC | CAWSRGLGQYF
TRBJ1-1 | TRBV5-1 | NA | many | TGCGCCAGCAGCATCGTAGGGGGAGCTGAAGCTTTCTTT | CASSIVGGAEAFF
TRBJ2-1 | TRBV6-2/TRBV6-3 | NA | few | TGTGCCAGCAGTTACCCCACCTTCGGGAGTATCTACAATGAGCAGTTCTTC | CASSYPTFGSIYNEQFF
TRBJ2-7 | TRBV7-2 | TRBD2 | many | TGTGCCAGCAGCTTAGGTCCGGGAGGGGCAGGCGAGCAGTACTTC | CASSLGPGGAGEQYF
TRBJ2-3 | TRBV14 | TRBD1 | many | TGTGCCAGCAGCCAAGAGATGGGACAGGGGGCGGATACGCAGTATTTT | CASSQEMGQGADTQYF
TRBJ2-5 | TRBV12-3/TRBV12-4 | NA | few | TGTGCCAGCAGCCCCGCGGCACCGGAGACCCAGTACTTC | CASSPAAPETQYF
TRBJ2-1 | TRBV7-2 | NA | NA | TGTGCCAGCAGCTTATGGCCACTAGACGCCTACAATGAGCAGTTCTTC | CASSLWPLDAYNEQFF
TRBJ2-7 | TRBV20-1 | NA | many | TGCAGTGCTCCCCAGGGAGGACTTCTCGAGCAGTACTTC | CSAPQGGLLEQYF
TRBJ2-7 | TRBV7-2 | NA | many | TGTGCCAGCAGCTTAGCTGTGACCTACGAGCAGTACTTC | CASSLAVTYEQYF
TRBJ2-1 | TRBV4-3 | NA | many | TGCGCCAGCAGCCGGGAGCCGGCAGGGGCCTACAATGAGCAGTTCTTC | CASSREPAGAYNEQFF
TRBJ2-4 | TRBV19 | NA | NA | TGTGCCAGTAAGGAGGTTGCCAGGGGAAACATTCAGTACTTC | CASKEVARGNIQYF
TRBJ2-4 | TRBV28 | TRBD2 | many | TGTGCCAGCAGTCACCTAGCGGGATTTGCCAAAAACATTCAGTACTTC | CASSHLAGFAKNIQYF
TRBJ2-2 | TRBV7-9 | TRBD2 | NA | TGTGCCAGCAGCTCGACTAGCGGGCCGAACACCGGGGAGCTGTTTTTT | CASSSTSGPNTGELFF
TRBJ2-5 | TRBV2 | TRBD1 | few | TGTGCCAGCAGTGATGGGACAGGGGGTGTGGAGACCCAGTACTTC | CASSDGTGGVETQYF
TRBJ2-7 | TRBV5-1 | NA | few | TGCGCCAGCAGGTGGCAGGGAAACTACGAGCAGTACTTC | CASRWQGNYEQYF
TRBJ1-6 | TRBV20-1 | NA | few | TGCAGTGCTAGAGATCTCGACAGTCCCTATAATTCACCCCTCCACTTT | CSARDLDSPYNSPLHF
TRBJ2-7 | TRBV7-9 | TRBD1 | many | TGTGCCAGCAGCTCTACGGGACAGGTCAACTACGAGCAGTACTTC | CASSSTGQVNYEQYF